A selection of T cell receptor beta chains follows, all from one sample in a study of shared clonotypes between healthy human individuals. Method: immunoSEQ multiplex PCR; TCRdb's copy keeps in-frame clones and lacks some. The table has about 1.1 million clones, 75% to 80% seen once. Sample: memory CD4+ T cells from PBMCs. Source of these receptors: a man between 18 and 35 years old in good health. Some clones in this sample may be carry-over from other donors' samples. Each CDR3 is given with its conserved first and last residue. Fields, in order: J gene, D gene, V gene, clone size, CDR3 protein, CDR3 DNA. A D gene is named only where the DNA matches it firmly. Clone size is given for some rows only: seen once, a few or many times, or a class if the clone is expanded.

j_gene: TRBJ2-3; d_gene: TRBD2; v_gene: TRBV5-4; abundance: -; CDR3aa: CASSLDIAGGTDTQYF; CDR3nt: TGTGCCAGCAGCTTGGATATAGCGGGAGGCACAGATACGCAGTATTTT
j_gene: TRBJ2-3; d_gene: -; v_gene: TRBV5-1; abundance: once; CDR3aa: CASKAGGPSTDTQYF; CDR3nt: TGCGCCAGCAAGGCGGGCGGGCCTAGCACAGATACGCAGTATTTT
j_gene: TRBJ2-7; d_gene: TRBD1; v_gene: TRBV30; abundance: -; CDR3aa: CAWSTGQGNNEQYF; CDR3nt: TGTGCCTGGAGTACGGGACAGGGGAACAACGAGCAGTACTTC
j_gene: TRBJ2-7; d_gene: -; v_gene: TRBV6-5; abundance: -; CDR3aa: CASSYREQGYEQYF; CDR3nt: TGTGCCAGCAGTTACCGGGAACAAGGGTACGAGCAGTACTTC
j_gene: TRBJ1-2; d_gene: -; v_gene: TRBV28; abundance: few; CDR3aa: CASSLWTGDYGYTF; CDR3nt: TGTGCCAGCAGTTTATGGACAGGTGATTATGGCTACACCTTC
j_gene: TRBJ2-1; d_gene: TRBD2; v_gene: TRBV7-2; abundance: -; CDR3aa: CASSWGLAGGSNEQFF; CDR3nt: TGTGCCAGCAGCTGGGGACTAGCGGGAGGATCCAATGAGCAGTTCTTC
j_gene: TRBJ1-1; d_gene: -; v_gene: TRBV7-9; abundance: -; CDR3aa: CASRRSGKMNTEAFF; CDR3nt: TGTGCCAGCAGGCGATCAGGGAAAATGAACACTGAAGCTTTCTTT
j_gene: TRBJ2-1; d_gene: TRBD2; v_gene: TRBV4-3; abundance: -; CDR3aa: CASSPRTSRYNEQFF; CDR3nt: TGCGCCAGCAGCCCGCGGACTAGTAGGTACAATGAGCAGTTCTTC
j_gene: TRBJ2-3; d_gene: -; v_gene: TRBV14; abundance: -; CDR3aa: CASSPGFGADTQYF; CDR3nt: TGTGCCAGCAGCCCAGGTTTCGGGGCAGATACGCAGTATTTT
j_gene: TRBJ2-7; d_gene: TRBD1; v_gene: TRBV10-2; abundance: -; CDR3aa: CASSESGQGREQYF; CDR3nt: TGCGCCAGCAGTGAGTCGGGACAGGGGCGCGAGCAGTACTTC
j_gene: TRBJ2-3; d_gene: -; v_gene: TRBV21-1; abundance: -; CDR3aa: CASRPWGGSPDTQYF; CDR3nt: TGTGCCAGCAGGCCATGGGGCGGGAGCCCAGATACGCAGTATTTT
j_gene: TRBJ2-1; d_gene: TRBD2; v_gene: TRBV4-1; abundance: -; CDR3aa: CASSQTGTSAYNEQFF; CDR3nt: TGCGCCAGCAGCCAGACCGGGACTAGCGCCTACAATGAGCAGTTCTTC
j_gene: TRBJ2-3; d_gene: TRBD2; v_gene: TRBV5-1; abundance: -; CDR3aa: CASSLGLAVTDTQYF; CDR3nt: TGCGCCAGCAGCTTGGGACTAGCGGTGACAGATACGCAGTATTTT
j_gene: TRBJ2-7; d_gene: -; v_gene: TRBV5-6; abundance: few; CDR3aa: CASSPRQRTYEQYF; CDR3nt: TGTGCCAGCAGCCCCCGACAGCGTACCTACGAGCAGTACTTC
j_gene: TRBJ2-1; d_gene: TRBD1; v_gene: TRBV28; abundance: -; CDR3aa: CASSSTGAFGLNEQFF; CDR3nt: TGTGCCAGCAGTTCGACAGGGGCTTTCGGGCTCAATGAGCAGTTCTTC
j_gene: TRBJ2-5; d_gene: -; v_gene: TRBV6-6; abundance: once; CDR3aa: CASSQGSETQYF; CDR3nt: TGTGCCAGCAGTCAGGGTTCGGAGACCCAGTACTTC
j_gene: TRBJ1-3; d_gene: TRBD1; v_gene: TRBV29-1; abundance: once; CDR3aa: CSVRQGQSGNTIYF; CDR3nt: TGCAGCGTCCGACAGGGGCAATCTGGAAACACCATATATTTT
j_gene: TRBJ2-5; d_gene: TRBD2; v_gene: TRBV6-5; abundance: -; CDR3aa: CASTLLAGIETQYF; CDR3nt: TGTGCCAGCACCCTACTAGCGGGGATAGAGACCCAGTACTTC
j_gene: TRBJ2-2; d_gene: -; v_gene: TRBV11-2; abundance: -; CDR3aa: CASSVVNTGELFF; CDR3nt: TGTGCCAGCAGCGTCGTAAACACCGGGGAGCTGTTTTTT
j_gene: TRBJ1-4; d_gene: TRBD1; v_gene: TRBV7-2; abundance: -; CDR3aa: CASSLALWGQNLASATNEKLFF; CDR3nt: TGTGCCAGCAGCTTAGCCTTGTGGGGACAGAATCTCGCATCTGCAACTAATGAAAAACTGTTTTTT
j_gene: TRBJ1-2; d_gene: -; v_gene: TRBV10-3; abundance: once; CDR3aa: CAISESTGLYGYTF; CDR3nt: TGTGCCATCAGTGAGTCAACAGGCCTCTATGGCTACACCTTC
j_gene: TRBJ1-5; d_gene: -; v_gene: TRBV4-1; abundance: once; CDR3aa: CASSQDTDYSNQPQHF; CDR3nt: TGCGCCAGCAGCCAAGACACGGATTATAGCAATCAGCCCCAGCATTTT
j_gene: TRBJ2-5; d_gene: TRBD1; v_gene: TRBV19; abundance: few; CDR3aa: CASGQDQETQYF; CDR3nt: TGTGCCAGTGGACAGGACCAAGAGACCCAGTACTTC
j_gene: TRBJ2-5; d_gene: -; v_gene: TRBV11-3; abundance: -; CDR3aa: CASSLDGGAEETQYF; CDR3nt: TGTGCCAGCAGCTTGGACGGGGGCGCGGAAGAGACCCAGTACTTC
j_gene: TRBJ2-2; d_gene: -; v_gene: TRBV5-4; abundance: -; CDR3aa: CASSLDRTGELFF; CDR3nt: TGTGCCAGCAGCTTGGATCGAACCGGGGAGCTGTTTTTT
j_gene: TRBJ1-3; d_gene: -; v_gene: TRBV5-1; abundance: few; CDR3aa: CASSLLGVSGNTIYF; CDR3nt: TGCGCCAGCAGCTTGTTGGGGGTCTCTGGAAACACCATATATTTT
j_gene: TRBJ2-1; d_gene: -; v_gene: TRBV25-1; abundance: -; CDR3aa: CASSGVYNEQFF; CDR3nt: TGTGCCAGCAGTGGGGTCTACAATGAGCAGTTCTTC
j_gene: TRBJ1-1; d_gene: -; v_gene: TRBV6-6; abundance: -; CDR3aa: CASRGPTRTEAFF; CDR3nt: TGTGCCAGCAGGGGCCCTACTAGAACTGAAGCTTTCTTT
j_gene: TRBJ2-2; d_gene: -; v_gene: TRBV7-2; abundance: -; CDR3aa: CASSLQGRNLAGELFF; CDR3nt: TGTGCCAGCAGCTTACAGGGGAGGAATCTTGCCGGGGAGCTGTTTTTT
j_gene: TRBJ2-2; d_gene: TRBD1; v_gene: TRBV5-4; abundance: -; CDR3aa: CASSLRTGDTGELFF; CDR3nt: TGTGCCAGCAGCTTGAGGACAGGGGACACCGGGGAGCTGTTTTTT
j_gene: TRBJ2-7; d_gene: -; v_gene: TRBV4-1; abundance: -; CDR3aa: CASSQGRGRTIGEQYF; CDR3nt: TGCGCCAGCAGCCAAGGTCGAGGCCGAACCATCGGCGAGCAGTACTTC
j_gene: TRBJ2-3; d_gene: TRBD1; v_gene: TRBV5-1; abundance: -; CDR3aa: CASSLIGTGVRGTDTQYF; CDR3nt: TGCGCCAGCAGCTTGATTGGGACAGGGGTGAGAGGCACAGATACGCAGTATTTT
j_gene: TRBJ2-2; d_gene: -; v_gene: TRBV30; abundance: once; CDR3aa: CAWKGGANTGELFF; CDR3nt: TGTGCCTGGAAAGGGGGGGCTAACACCGGGGAGCTGTTTTTT
j_gene: TRBJ2-7; d_gene: -; v_gene: TRBV30; abundance: -; CDR3aa: CAWSGYKTYEQYF; CDR3nt: TGTGCCTGGAGTGGGTATAAGACCTACGAGCAGTACTTC
j_gene: TRBJ1-4; d_gene: -; v_gene: TRBV28; abundance: -; CDR3aa: CASSLPQEKLFF; CDR3nt: TGTGCCAGCAGTCTACCACAGGAAAAACTGTTTTTT
j_gene: TRBJ1-2; d_gene: TRBD1; v_gene: TRBV11-1; abundance: -; CDR3aa: CASSPQDRSYYGYTF; CDR3nt: TGTGCCAGCAGCCCACAGGACAGGTCCTACTATGGCTACACCTTC
j_gene: TRBJ2-3; d_gene: -; v_gene: TRBV9; abundance: -; CDR3aa: CASSLEDTQYF; CDR3nt: TGTGCCAGCAGCCTAGAGGATACGCAGTATTTT
j_gene: TRBJ2-1; d_gene: TRBD2; v_gene: TRBV5-1; abundance: -; CDR3aa: CASSLSGRASEQFF; CDR3nt: TGCGCCAGCAGCTTAAGCGGGAGGGCTAGTGAGCAGTTCTTC
j_gene: TRBJ2-1; d_gene: TRBD1; v_gene: TRBV6-5; abundance: -; CDR3aa: CASTYSGTGGYNEQFF; CDR3nt: TGTGCCAGCACTTACTCCGGGACAGGGGGCTACAATGAGCAGTTCTTC
j_gene: TRBJ2-7; d_gene: -; v_gene: TRBV4-2; abundance: -; CDR3aa: CASSQAPGLPYEQYF; CDR3nt: TGTGCCAGCAGCCAAGCCCCAGGGCTCCCCTACGAGCAGTACTTC
j_gene: TRBJ2-1; d_gene: -; v_gene: TRBV27; abundance: -; CDR3aa: CASSLSWGVYEQFF; CDR3nt: TGTGCCAGCAGTTTATCGTGGGGGGTTTATGAGCAGTTCTTC
j_gene: TRBJ1-1; d_gene: -; v_gene: TRBV20-1; abundance: many; CDR3aa: CSALGLEAFF; CDR3nt: TGCAGTGCTCTCGGATTAGAAGCTTTCTTT
j_gene: TRBJ2-5; d_gene: TRBD2; v_gene: TRBV27; abundance: -; CDR3aa: CASTGGSQETQYF; CDR3nt: TGTGCCAGCACCGGGGGGAGCCAAGAGACCCAGTACTTC
j_gene: TRBJ1-1; d_gene: TRBD1; v_gene: TRBV5-1; abundance: -; CDR3aa: CASSLGGTANTEAFF; CDR3nt: TGCGCCAGCAGCTTGGGGGGGACAGCGAACACTGAAGCTTTCTTT